Listed below are T cell receptor beta chains from one sample, sequenced in a study of cytomegalovirus exposure and HLA in healthy donors. Method: immunoSEQ multiplex PCR; TCRdb's copy keeps in-frame clones and lacks some. The sample contains 150,000 to 180,000 clones, roughly 84% of which appear only once. The source material was PBMCs. The receptors were gathered from a human donor in good health. The CDR3 runs from the conserved cysteine through the conserved F or W. A D gene is named only where the DNA matches it firmly. Clone size is shown for a subset of rows, as once, few, many or a class of expanded clone.

V	size	J	length	D	DNA	CDR3
TRBV5-6	-	TRBJ1-2	14	-	TGTGCCAGCAGCTCCAGGGGAGTAGACTATGGCTACACCTTC	CASSSRGVDYGYTF
TRBV10-3	-	TRBJ1-5	17	-	TGTGCCATCAGTGAGTCGGGGGGGATTTCAAGCAATCAGCCCCAGCATTTT	CAISESGGISSNQPQHF
TRBV4-1	-	TRBJ1-1	17	TRBD1	TGCGCCAGCAGAGAAGTTGATATGGGACAGTCGAACACTGAAGCTTTCTTT	CASREVDMGQSNTEAFF
TRBV5-1	once	TRBJ1-2	16	-	TGCGCCAGCAGCTTGGATAATCAACTCAAAGGGGATGGCTACACCTTC	CASSLDNQLKGDGYTF
TRBV14	-	TRBJ1-2	15	-	TGTGCCAGCAGCCAAGCGGGGGGTGGTCACTATGGCTACACCTTC	CASSQAGGGHYGYTF
TRBV9	-	TRBJ1-2	13	-	TGTGCCAGCGGGGCAGGGAACGCCTATGGCTACACCTTC	CASGAGNAYGYTF
TRBV6-1	-	TRBJ2-7	15	TRBD1	TGTGCCAGCATCATCGGACAGGGTCCCTCCTACGAGCAGTACTTC	CASIIGQGPSYEQYF
TRBV4-1	-	TRBJ1-2	13	-	TGCGCCAGCAGCCAAGTCACAGGCAATGGCTACACCTTC	CASSQVTGNGYTF
TRBV5-5	-	TRBJ2-2	14	TRBD1	TGTGCCAGCAGCTGGGGACAGCCCACCGGGGAGCTGTTTTTT	CASSWGQPTGELFF
TRBV5-6	-	TRBJ2-7	15	-	TGTGCCAGCAGCCTTGAGGCAGGGATGTCTCACGAGCAGTACTTC	CASSLEAGMSHEQYF
TRBV6-1	-	TRBJ1-5	14	-	TGTGCCAGCAGTGATCCGGTTGATTATCAGCCCCAGCATTTT	CASSDPVDYQPQHF
TRBV27	-	TRBJ2-1	15	-	TGTGCCAGCAGAACCGGGACTTTCTCCTACAATGAGCAGTTCTTC	CASRTGTFSYNEQFF
TRBV27	-	TRBJ2-5	16	TRBD2	TGTGCCAGCAGTCAAGTAGCGGGGGGCCTTCAAGAGACCCAGTACTTC	CASSQVAGGLQETQYF
TRBV5-1	-	TRBJ2-7	16	TRBD2	TGCGCCAGCAGCTTAACTCCGGGACTAGCGGCCTACGAGCAGTACTTC	CASSLTPGLAAYEQYF
TRBV18	-	TRBJ2-1	15	TRBD1	TGTGCCAGCTCACAACAGGGGACACTTAACAATGAGCAGTTCTTC	CASSQQGTLNNEQFF
TRBV29-1	-	TRBJ2-5	13	-	TGCAGCGTCCGATCAGGGAACCAAGAGACCCAGTACTTC	CSVRSGNQETQYF
TRBV5-6	-	TRBJ1-1	14	-	TGTGCCAGCAGCTTGGATCAGGGCTACACTGAAGCTTTCTTT	CASSLDQGYTEAFF
TRBV5-4	-	TRBJ1-1	15	-	TGTGCCAGCAGCCAGAGACACAAAATGAACACTGAAGCTTTCTTT	CASSQRHKMNTEAFF
TRBV5-1	-	TRBJ2-5	13	-	TGCGCCAGCAGCTTAAACAGGGCAGAGACCCAGTACTTC	CASSLNRAETQYF
TRBV19	-	TRBJ1-1	16	-	TGTGCCAGTAGTATCTTGGCCCCAGGGGCTGTCACTGAAGCTTTCTTT	CASSILAPGAVTEAFF
TRBV4-2	-	TRBJ2-3	18	TRBD2	TGTGCCAGCAGCCAAGATAGGATAGCGGGAGGAGGCACAGATACGCAGTATTTT	CASSQDRIAGGGTDTQYF
TRBV19	-	TRBJ2-1	14	TRBD2	TGTGCCAGTAATCGGGCGGGAGCTGTTAATGAGCAGTTCTTC	CASNRAGAVNEQFF
TRBV6-4	-	TRBJ2-1	14	TRBD2	TGTGCCAGCAGTGACTCAGCGGGGACGGATGAGCAGTTCTTC	CASSDSAGTDEQFF
TRBV18	-	TRBJ1-1	14	-	TGTGCCAGCTCACCTGCAGGGCCGGACACTGAAGCTTTCTTT	CASSPAGPDTEAFF
TRBV4-1	-	TRBJ2-2	15	-	TGCGCCAGCAGCCAAGGGCTAGCGAGGAACGGGGAGCTGTTTTTT	CASSQGLARNGELFF
TRBV6-1	-	TRBJ2-1	13	-	TGTGCCAGCAGTGATAGCTCCTACAATGAGCAGTTCTTC	CASSDSSYNEQFF